This section outlines one T cell receptor beta chain sequence together with its context. These data originate in a study of CD8 T cells in Susac syndrome. V was trimmed by 5 bases and J by 4 bases, leaving 14 bases between them. This CDR3 comprises 14 residues. Germline CDR1 MNHEY, CDR2 SVGAGI. Random hexamers were used to reverse transcribe an amount of about 0.45 to 1 ug RNA. With immunoSEQ multiplex PCR, TCR beta CDR3 was amplified across 54 Vbeta and 13 Jbeta. TCRdb itself ran the immunoSEQ multiplex PCR reads through MiXCR, one entry per CDR3 protein. The data show about 300,000 distinct CDR3 sequences, 70% to 90% seen once. From blood CD8+ and CD4+ T cells, the TCR beta chain was sequenced. The multiple sclerosis control group was made up of treatment-naive patients with stable or active relapsing-remitting disease.

The sample taken for sequencing was CD8+ T cells from PBMCs. This sequence joins TRBV6-5 and TRBJ1-2; no reliable D call. The sequence came from a human donor with multiple sclerosis. CDR3 amino acids: CASSPGSGPYGYTF. CDR3 coding DNA: TGTGCCAGCAGTCCTGGTTCTGGGCCCTATGGCTACACCTTC.